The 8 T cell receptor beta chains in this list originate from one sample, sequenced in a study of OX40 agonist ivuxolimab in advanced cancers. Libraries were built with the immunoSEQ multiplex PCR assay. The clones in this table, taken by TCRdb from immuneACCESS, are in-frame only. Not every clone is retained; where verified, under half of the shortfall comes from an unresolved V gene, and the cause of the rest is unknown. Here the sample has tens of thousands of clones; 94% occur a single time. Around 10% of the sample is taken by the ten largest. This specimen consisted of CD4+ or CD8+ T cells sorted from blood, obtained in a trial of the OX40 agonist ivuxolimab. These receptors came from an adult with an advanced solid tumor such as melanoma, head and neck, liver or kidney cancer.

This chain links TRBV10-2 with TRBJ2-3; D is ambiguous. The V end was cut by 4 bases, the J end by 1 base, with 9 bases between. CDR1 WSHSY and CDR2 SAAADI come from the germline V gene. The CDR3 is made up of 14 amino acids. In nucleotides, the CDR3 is TGCGCCAGCAGTGTGGTTGCGGGCACAGATACGCAGTATTTT. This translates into CASSVVAGTDTQYF.

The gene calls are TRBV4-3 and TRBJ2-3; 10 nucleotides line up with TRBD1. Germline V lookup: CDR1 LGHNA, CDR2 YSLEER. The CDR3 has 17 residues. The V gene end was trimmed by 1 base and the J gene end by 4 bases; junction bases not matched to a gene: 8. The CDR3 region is CASSQVGWDRGPDTQYF. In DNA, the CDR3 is TGCGCCAGCAGCCAAGTAGGATGGGACAGGGGCCCAGATACGCAGTATTTT.

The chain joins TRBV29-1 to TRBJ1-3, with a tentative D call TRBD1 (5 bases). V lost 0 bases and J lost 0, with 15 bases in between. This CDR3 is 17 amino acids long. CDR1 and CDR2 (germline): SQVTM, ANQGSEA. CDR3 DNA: TGCAGCGTTGAAGATTCGGTGGGGACCTACTCTGGAAACACCATATATTTT. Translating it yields CSVEDSVGTYSGNTIYF.

Here the CDR3 reads CASSLSGGREQYF. In DNA, the CDR3 is TGTGCCAGCAGTTTATCGGGGGGCAGGGAGCAGTACTTC. The chain combines TRBV27 with TRBJ2-7; D assignment may be TRBD1 or TRBD2 (6 bases each). The CDR3 extends over 13 amino acids. Trimming cost V 0 bases and J 7 bases, with 10 bases left between them. The germline gives CDR1 MNHEY, CDR2 SMNVEV (reference sequence).

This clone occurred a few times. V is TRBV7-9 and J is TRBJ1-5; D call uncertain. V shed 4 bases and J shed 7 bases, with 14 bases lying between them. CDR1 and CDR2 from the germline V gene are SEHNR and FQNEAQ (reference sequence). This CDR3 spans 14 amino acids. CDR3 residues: CASSSDGLRQPQHF. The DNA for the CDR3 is TGTGCCAGCAGCTCGGACGGACTCCGGCAGCCCCAGCATTTT.

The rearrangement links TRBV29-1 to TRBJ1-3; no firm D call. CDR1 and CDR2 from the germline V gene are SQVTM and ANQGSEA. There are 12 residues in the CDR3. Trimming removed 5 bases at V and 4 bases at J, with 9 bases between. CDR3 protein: CSVRQQGNTIYF. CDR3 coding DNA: TGCAGCGTTCGGCAGCAAGGAAACACCATATATTTT.

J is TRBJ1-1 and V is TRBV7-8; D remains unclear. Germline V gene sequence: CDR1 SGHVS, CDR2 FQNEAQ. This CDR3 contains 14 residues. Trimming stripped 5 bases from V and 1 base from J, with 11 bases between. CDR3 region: CASSLFGGNTEAFF. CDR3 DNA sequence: TGTGCCAGCAGCCTTTTTGGTGGGAACACTGAAGCTTTCTTT.

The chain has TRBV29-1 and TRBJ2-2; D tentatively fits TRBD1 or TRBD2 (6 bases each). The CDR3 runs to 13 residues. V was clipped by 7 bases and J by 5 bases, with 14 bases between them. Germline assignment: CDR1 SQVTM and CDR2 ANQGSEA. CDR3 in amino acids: CSAEGGRTGELFF. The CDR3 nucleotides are TGCAGCGCAGAAGGGGGGCGGACCGGGGAGCTGTTTTTT.